This TCR beta chain was identified during a study of T cell responses to AZD1222 COVID-19 vaccine. Study-level results: Unmutated variant regions reportedly attract nearly half of all spike-specific TCRs. Seropositivity was recorded at baseline in only 6 or 7 AZD1222 recipients.

Only in-frame clones appear in the TCRdb table, and some are missing; sequencing was by immunoSEQ multiplex PCR. Of some 130,000 clones listed, about nine tenths are singletons. This CDR3 region has 12 residues. Trimming took off 4 bases at V and 8 bases at J, with 11 bases between the two ends. Concerning this clone itself: The antigen is undetermined.

This sequence was found in an adult in good health. The material sequenced was peripheral blood, taken on day 0 of AZD1222 vaccination. This sequence joins TRBV23-1 and TRBJ1-1; D gene uncertain. TRBV23-1 is noted as an ORF with a role that remains uncertain. CDR3: CASSLGGPEAFF. CDR3 sequence (DNA): TGCGCCAGCAGTCTGGGCGGGCCGGAAGCTTTCTTT.